These T cell receptor beta chains were read from a single sample in a study of cytomegalovirus exposure and HLA in healthy donors. Sequenced by immunoSEQ multiplex PCR; TCRdb stores in-frame clones only, minus some. This table has 150,000 or so clones, 75% to 80% appearing once. Sequenced input: PBMCs. The receptors shown here come from a male donor in good health and CMV-seronegative. CDR3s include the opening cysteine and the closing phenylalanine or tryptophan. D genes are given only for firm matches. For some rows the clone size is stated as once, few or many, or as a class when expanded; others skip it.

CASTTDREGNEKLFF,TGTGCCAGCACCACGGACAGGGAGGGGAATGAAAAACTGTTTTTT,TRBD1,TRBV27,.,TRBJ1-4
CASSKARAGGSYSYEQYF,TGTGCCAGCAGCAAAGCGCGGGCGGGAGGCTCCTACTCCTACGAGCAGTACTTC,.,TRBV21-1,.,TRBJ2-7
CASSYSRQGTEQYF,TGTGCCAGCAGTTACTCGAGACAGGGGACCGAGCAGTACTTC,TRBD1,TRBV6-5,.,TRBJ2-7
CASSGENDEQFF,TGTGCCAGCTCCGGAGAAAACGATGAGCAGTTCTTC,.,TRBV5-4,.,TRBJ2-1
CASSLLAGIYEQYF,TGTGCCAGCAGCTTACTAGCGGGAATCTACGAGCAGTACTTC,TRBD2,TRBV7-2,.,TRBJ2-7
CARTASPKNIQYF,TGTGCCAGGACAGCATCCCCCAAAAACATTCAGTACTTC,.,TRBV10-3,.,TRBJ2-4
CASSSQGYNTEAFF,TGTGCCAGCAGCTCCCAGGGATATAACACTGAAGCTTTCTTT,.,TRBV5-4,.,TRBJ1-1
CASSPGGTSGNYNEQFF,TGTGCCAGCTCACCGGGGGGGACTAGCGGGAATTACAATGAGCAGTTCTTC,TRBD2,TRBV18,.,TRBJ2-1
CASSLEGTGGPYEQYF,TGTGCCAGCAGCTTAGAGGGGACAGGGGGACCCTACGAGCAGTACTTC,TRBD1,TRBV7-9,.,TRBJ2-7
CASSPSGDEKLFF,TGTGCCAGCAGCCCCAGTGGAGATGAAAAACTGTTTTTT,.,TRBV7-9,.,TRBJ1-4
CASTQQGSTEAFF,TGTGCCAGCACGCAACAGGGGAGCACTGAAGCTTTCTTT,TRBD1,TRBV18,.,TRBJ1-1
CASSYSAGGEQYF,TGTGCCAGCAGTTACTCAGCAGGGGGCGAGCAGTACTTC,TRBD1,TRBV6-6,.,TRBJ2-7
CASSYGTSQSEQFF,TGTGCCAGCAGCTACGGGACTTCCCAGAGTGAGCAGTTCTTC,.,TRBV27,.,TRBJ2-1
CASSPSGIVRNEQFF,TGTGCCAGCAGCCCCTCGGGAATAGTCCGCAATGAGCAGTTCTTC,.,TRBV6-1,once,TRBJ2-1
CASSLGSYRYTGELFF,TGCGCCAGCAGCTTGGGGAGTTACCGTTACACCGGGGAGCTGTTTTTT,.,TRBV5-1,.,TRBJ2-2